The rows below give T cell receptor beta chains drawn from one sample of a study of OX40 agonist ivuxolimab in advanced cancers. Profiled with immunoSEQ multiplex PCR; TCRdb holds only in-frame clones, not every one. The sample lists some 67,000 clones; roughly 80% were seen once. The material sequenced was CD4+ or CD8+ T cells sorted from blood, taken in a trial of the OX40 agonist ivuxolimab. These TCRs come from an adult with an advanced solid tumor such as melanoma, head and neck, liver or kidney cancer. CDR3s include the opening cysteine and the closing phenylalanine or tryptophan. Each record gives: D gene, clone size, V gene, J gene, CDR3 DNA, CDR3 protein. A D gene is named only where the DNA matches it firmly. Clone size is not always given. Where it is, it says once, few, many or a class for expanded clones.

-	-	TRBV18	TRBJ2-7	TGTGCCAGCTCACCGGGGGTGCAGACCACCTACGAGCAGTACTTC	CASSPGVQTTYEQYF
-	few	TRBV7-2	TRBJ2-7	TGTGCCAGCAGCTATCTAGGCCGCCGGCCGGAGCAGTACTTC	CASSYLGRRPEQYF
TRBD2	-	TRBV28	TRBJ2-7	TGTGCCAGCACCCCAGGGCTAGCGGAATCCTACGAGCAGTACTTC	CASTPGLAESYEQYF
-	once	TRBV7-2	TRBJ2-5	TGTGCCAGCAGCCCTGACAGGTACCAAGAGACCCAGTACTTC	CASSPDRYQETQYF
TRBD1	-	TRBV7-2	TRBJ1-4	TGTGCCAGCAGCTTAGTTCGGACAGGGGTAGTCGGTGAAAAACTGTTTTTT	CASSLVRTGVVGEKLFF
TRBD1	-	TRBV19	TRBJ1-1	TGTGCCAGTAGTACTCGAGTCACAGGGGGCGGGACTGAAGCTTTCTTT	CASSTRVTGGGTEAFF
TRBD1	-	TRBV7-9	TRBJ1-4	TGTGCCAGCATCCCCGGGCAGGGGGCGGCTAATGAAAAACTGTTTTTT	CASIPGQGAANEKLFF
TRBD1	few	TRBV2	TRBJ2-7	TGTGCCAGCAGTGAAGCCGGGACAGGGTCGGCCTACGAGCAGTACTTC	CASSEAGTGSAYEQYF
TRBD2	-	TRBV30	TRBJ2-1	TGTGCCTGGAGTGCGGGGGTAGCGGGAGTAGATGAGCAGTTCTTC	CAWSAGVAGVDEQFF
-	-	TRBV28	TRBJ2-1	TGTGCCAGCAGTTCAGATACGGAGAGCTCCTACAATGAGCAGTTCTTC	CASSSDTESSYNEQFF
TRBD1	-	TRBV5-6	TRBJ1-6	TGTGCCAGCAGCTTGGGGGGGACGGACAGGCGGCCCCTCCACTTT	CASSLGGTDRRPLHF
-	-	TRBV4-1	TRBJ2-5	TGCGCCAGCAGCTCCCGGCAGGGTGGGGTCCAAGAGACCCAGTACTTC	CASSSRQGGVQETQYF
-	-	TRBV7-8	TRBJ1-4	TGTGCCAGCAGCTTATCTAAACGCTTCACAGGGAGAACTAATGAAAAACTGTTTTTT	CASSLSKRFTGRTNEKLFF
-	-	TRBV6-6	TRBJ1-5	TGTGCCAGCAGTTACTCGCAGCCCCTTGCGCCCCAGCATTTT	CASSYSQPLAPQHF
TRBD1	-	TRBV30	TRBJ2-2	TGTGCCTACGCGAGTGACCTCCCCAGGGGGAGACTGCCCGGGGAGCTGTTTTTT	CAYASDLPRGRLPGELFF
TRBD2	-	TRBV9	TRBJ2-5	TGTGCCAGCAGCGCCCTCACTAGCGGGGGAGGAGAGACCCAGTACTTC	CASSALTSGGGETQYF
-	-	TRBV4-1	TRBJ2-1	TGCGCCAGCAGCCAAGACACGATGGGGGAAGAGCAGTTCTTC	CASSQDTMGEEQFF
-	once	TRBV19	TRBJ1-5	TGTGCCAGTAGTGGGTTAAATCAGCCCCAGCATTTT	CASSGLNQPQHF
TRBD1	-	TRBV30	TRBJ2-4	TGTGCCTGGAGGACAGGGTACGAAAACATTCAGTACTTC	CAWRTGYENIQYF
TRBD1	-	TRBV4-1	TRBJ2-1	TGCGCCAGCAGCCAAGTACCGGGACAGTACAATGAGCAGTTCTTC	CASSQVPGQYNEQFF
TRBD1	-	TRBV6-5	TRBJ1-6	TGTGCCAGCAGTTACTCGTCAGGGACAGGGTCTTCACCCCTCCACTTT	CASSYSSGTGSSPLHF
-	-	TRBV28	TRBJ1-4	TGTGCCAGCAGTTTCGGAACAACTAATGAAAAACTGTTTTTT	CASSFGTTNEKLFF
-	-	TRBV13	TRBJ1-2	TGTGCCAGCAGCCTGACAGGCCGTGGCTACACCTTC	CASSLTGRGYTF
-	-	TRBV7-6	TRBJ2-2	TGTGCCAGCAGGAACCCGAACACCGGGGAGCTGTTTTTT	CASRNPNTGELFF
-	few	TRBV11-2	TRBJ1-1	TGTGCCAGCAGCTTAGGCGGGGGCGCCACTGAAGCTTTCTTT	CASSLGGGATEAFF
-	-	TRBV5-4	TRBJ1-2	TGTGCCAGCAGCTCCCCCCCGCCGGCAGGGAAGTATGGCTACACCTTC	CASSSPPPAGKYGYTF
-	-	TRBV10-3	TRBJ1-6	TGTGCCATCAGTGTGCAGGGGAATAATTCACCCCTCCACTTT	CAISVQGNNSPLHF
-	-	TRBV6-5	TRBJ2-7	TGTGCCAGCAGTTACTCTAGGGACACTTCCTACGAGCAGTACTTC	CASSYSRDTSYEQYF
-	few	TRBV29-1	TRBJ1-2	TGCAGCGTTTCGGACGGGAACTATGGCTACACCTTC	CSVSDGNYGYTF
-	-	TRBV18	TRBJ2-1	TGTGCCAGCTCACCGCGACAGGAAGCCAATGAGCAGTTCTTC	CASSPRQEANEQFF
-	-	TRBV6-1	TRBJ1-5	TGTGCCAGCAGTGAAGCGCTTCCTGCTATAACAGTTAGCAATCAGCCCCAGCATTTT	CASSEALPAITVSNQPQHF
TRBD2	-	TRBV4-1	TRBJ2-5	TGCGCCAGCAGCCAAGATCCTCGAGCGGGAGTGCTTGAGCAGTACTTC	CASSQDPRAGVLEQYF
-	-	TRBV2	TRBJ2-3	TGTGCCAGCAGTGAAGCGGGAAGAATAACAGATACGCAGTATTTT	CASSEAGRITDTQYF
-	-	TRBV6-1	TRBJ1-4	TGTGCCAGCAGTGAAAGAGGGGACGAAAAACTGTTTTTT	CASSERGDEKLFF
-	-	TRBV19	TRBJ2-3	TGTGCCAGTATTGAGACGTTGACAGATACGCAGTATTTT	CASIETLTDTQYF
TRBD1	-	TRBV7-2	TRBJ1-2	TGTGCCAGCAGCCAGGGGGGACAGGGGAGCTTTAGGTATGGCTACACCTTC	CASSQGGQGSFRYGYTF
TRBD2	few	TRBV27	TRBJ2-3	TGTGCCAGCAGTTTGGGGACGGCGGGAGGGTATAAAGATACGCAGTATTTT	CASSLGTAGGYKDTQYF
-	-	TRBV28	TRBJ1-2	TGTGCCAGCAGTTTAGACGGGAACTATGGCTACACCTTC	CASSLDGNYGYTF
-	once	TRBV28	TRBJ2-1	TGTGCCAGCAGTTTCGTATCGGGGGCTCCCAACAATGAGCAGTTCTTC	CASSFVSGAPNNEQFF
-	-	TRBV11-3	TRBJ2-5	TGTGCCAGCAGCCAGACGGGTGAGACCCAGTACTTC	CASSQTGETQYF
-	once	TRBV19	TRBJ1-1	TGTGCCAGTAGATCGGGAGGGGAGGCTTTCTTT	CASRSGGEAFF
-	once	TRBV5-1	TRBJ2-5	TGCGCCAGCAGCCGCGACGGGTGGGTGGAGACCCAGTACTTC	CASSRDGWVETQYF
TRBD2	-	TRBV6-4	TRBJ2-7	TGTGCCAGCAGCCAACAGGCGGGAGGACCCTACGAGCAGTACTTC	CASSQQAGGPYEQYF
-	-	TRBV6-5	TRBJ2-3	TGTGCCAGCAGGGACTGGGACGGAACAGATACGCAGTATTTT	CASRDWDGTDTQYF
TRBD2	-	TRBV6-5	TRBJ2-1	TGTGCCAGCAGAGTGAGCGGGGCCAATGAGCAGTTCTTC	CASRVSGANEQFF
-	-	TRBV2	TRBJ2-5	TGTGCCAGCAGTCCCCACCAGGGCACGGAGACCCAGTACTTC	CASSPHQGTETQYF
-	few	TRBV15	TRBJ2-3	TGTGCCACCAGCTCCGAAGGGGGGCACGGCACAGATACGCAGTATTTT	CATSSEGGHGTDTQYF
-	-	TRBV30	TRBJ1-4	TGTGCCTGGAGGGCACAGGGTAATGAAAAACTGTTTTTT	CAWRAQGNEKLFF
-	-	TRBV10-2	TRBJ2-4	TGCGCCAGCTCTCTCGGGGGCGGCGAAAACATTCAGTACTTC	CASSLGGGENIQYF
TRBD2	-	TRBV30	TRBJ2-7	TGTGCCTGCGGACTAGCGGGACCCTACGAGCAGTACTTC	CACGLAGPYEQYF
TRBD1	-	TRBV28	TRBJ1-2	TGTGCCAGCAGTGTTACAGGGGGCCGACGCGGCTACACCTTC	CASSVTGGRRGYTF